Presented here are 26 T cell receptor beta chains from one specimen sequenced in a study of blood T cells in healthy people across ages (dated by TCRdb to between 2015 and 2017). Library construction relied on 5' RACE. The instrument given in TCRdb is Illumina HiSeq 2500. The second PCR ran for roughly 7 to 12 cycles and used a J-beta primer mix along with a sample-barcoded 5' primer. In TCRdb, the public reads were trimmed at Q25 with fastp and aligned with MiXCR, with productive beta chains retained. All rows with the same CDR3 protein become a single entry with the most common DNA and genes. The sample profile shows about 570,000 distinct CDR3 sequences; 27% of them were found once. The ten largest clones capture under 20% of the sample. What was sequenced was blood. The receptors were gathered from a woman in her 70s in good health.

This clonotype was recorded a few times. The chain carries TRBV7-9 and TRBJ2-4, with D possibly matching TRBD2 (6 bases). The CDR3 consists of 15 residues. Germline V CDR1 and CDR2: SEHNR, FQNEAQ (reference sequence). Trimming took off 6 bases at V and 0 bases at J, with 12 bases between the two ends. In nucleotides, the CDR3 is TGTGCCAGCAGTCCGCGGGGCTTAGCCAAAAACATTCAGTACTTC. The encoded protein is CASSPRGLAKNIQYF.

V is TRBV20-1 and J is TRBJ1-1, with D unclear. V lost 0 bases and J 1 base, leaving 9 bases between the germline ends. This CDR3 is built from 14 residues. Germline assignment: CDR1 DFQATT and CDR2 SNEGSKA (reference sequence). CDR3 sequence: CSARDRSGNTEAFF. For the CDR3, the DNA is TGCAGTGCTAGAGATCGGTCTGGGAACACTGAAGCTTTCTTT.

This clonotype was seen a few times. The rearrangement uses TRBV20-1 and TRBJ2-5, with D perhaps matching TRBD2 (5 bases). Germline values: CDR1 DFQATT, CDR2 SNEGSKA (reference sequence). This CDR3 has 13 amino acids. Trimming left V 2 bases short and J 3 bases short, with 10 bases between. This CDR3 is CSARTPGKETQYF. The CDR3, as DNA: TGCAGTGCTAGAACCCCGGGGAAAGAGACCCAGTACTTC.

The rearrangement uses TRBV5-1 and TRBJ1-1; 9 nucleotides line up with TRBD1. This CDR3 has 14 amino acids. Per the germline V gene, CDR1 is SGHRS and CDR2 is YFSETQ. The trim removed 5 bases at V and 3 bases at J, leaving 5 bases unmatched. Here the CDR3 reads CASRLWDRDTEAFF. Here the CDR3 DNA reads TGCGCCAGCAGACTTTGGGACAGGGACACTGAAGCTTTCTTT.

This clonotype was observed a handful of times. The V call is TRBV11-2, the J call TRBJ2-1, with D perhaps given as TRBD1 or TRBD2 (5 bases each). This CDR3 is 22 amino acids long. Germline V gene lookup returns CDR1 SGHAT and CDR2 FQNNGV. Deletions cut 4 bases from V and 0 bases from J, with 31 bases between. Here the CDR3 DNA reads TGTGCCAGCAGCTCAACCCCCCCGGGGCCGAATACCCTAAGGAGCTCCTACAATGAGCAGTTCTTC. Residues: CASSSTPPGPNTLRSSYNEQFF.

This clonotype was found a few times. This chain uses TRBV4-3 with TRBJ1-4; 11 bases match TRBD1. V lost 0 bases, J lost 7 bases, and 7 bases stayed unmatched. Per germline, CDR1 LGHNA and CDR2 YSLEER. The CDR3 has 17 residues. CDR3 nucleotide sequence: TGCGCCAGCAGCCAAGATCGGCCCGGGACAGGGGGTGAAAAACTGTTTTTT. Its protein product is CASSQDRPGTGGEKLFF.

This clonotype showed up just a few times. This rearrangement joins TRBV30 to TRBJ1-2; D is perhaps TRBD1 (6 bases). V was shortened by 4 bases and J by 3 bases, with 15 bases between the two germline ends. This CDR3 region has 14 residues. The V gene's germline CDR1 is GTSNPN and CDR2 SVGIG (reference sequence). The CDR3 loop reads CAWISGRGDYGYTF. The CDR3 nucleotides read TGTGCCTGGATATCGGGAAGGGGGGACTATGGCTACACCTTC.

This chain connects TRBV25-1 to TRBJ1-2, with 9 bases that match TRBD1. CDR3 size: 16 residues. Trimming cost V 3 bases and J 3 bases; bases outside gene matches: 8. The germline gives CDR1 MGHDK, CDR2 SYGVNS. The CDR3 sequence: CASSDPGQGIDYGYTF. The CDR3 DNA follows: TGTGCCAGCAGTGACCCCGGACAGGGGATCGACTATGGCTACACCTTC.

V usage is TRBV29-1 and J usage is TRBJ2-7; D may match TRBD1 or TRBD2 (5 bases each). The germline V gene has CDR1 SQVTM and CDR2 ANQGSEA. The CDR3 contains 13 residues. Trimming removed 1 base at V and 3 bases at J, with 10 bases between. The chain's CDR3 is CSVEGMRGYEQYF. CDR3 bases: TGCAGCGTTGAAGGGATGAGGGGCTACGAGCAGTACTTC.

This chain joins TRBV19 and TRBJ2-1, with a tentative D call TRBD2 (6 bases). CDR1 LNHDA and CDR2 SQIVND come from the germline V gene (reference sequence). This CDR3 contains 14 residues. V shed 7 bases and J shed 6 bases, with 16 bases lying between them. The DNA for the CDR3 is TGTGCCAGTACTCGCCCGGGAGACAGCAATGAGCAGTTCTTC. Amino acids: CASTRPGDSNEQFF.

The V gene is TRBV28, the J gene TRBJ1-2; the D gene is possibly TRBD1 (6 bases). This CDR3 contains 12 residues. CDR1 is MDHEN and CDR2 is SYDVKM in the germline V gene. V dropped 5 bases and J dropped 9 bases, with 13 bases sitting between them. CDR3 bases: TGTGCCAGCAGTCTCCGTCAGGGGAGCTACACCTTC. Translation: CASSLRQGSYTF.

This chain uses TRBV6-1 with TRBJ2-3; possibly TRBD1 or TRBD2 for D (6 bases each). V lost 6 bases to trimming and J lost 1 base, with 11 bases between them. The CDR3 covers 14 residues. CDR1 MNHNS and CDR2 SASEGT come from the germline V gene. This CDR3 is CASREGVRTDTQYF. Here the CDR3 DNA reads TGTGCCAGCAGGGAGGGGGTACGCACAGATACGCAGTATTTT.

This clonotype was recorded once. In DNA form, the CDR3 reads TGCAGTGCTAGGACACCTTGGGGCGAGCAGTACTTC. Residues: CSARTPWGEQYF. The chain couples TRBV20-1 to TRBJ2-7; D is unclear. V was pared by 3 bases and J by 6 bases, with 12 bases between. Germline V gene lookup returns CDR1 DFQATT and CDR2 SNEGSKA (reference sequence). CDR3 size: 12 residues.

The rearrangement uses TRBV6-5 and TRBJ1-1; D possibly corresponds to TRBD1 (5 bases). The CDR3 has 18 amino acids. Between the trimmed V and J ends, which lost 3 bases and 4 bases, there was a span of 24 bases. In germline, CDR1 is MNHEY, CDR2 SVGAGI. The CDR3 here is CASSYSANRRAGGTEAFF. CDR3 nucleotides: TGTGCCAGCAGTTATTCAGCCAACCGCAGGGCGGGAGGCACTGAAGCTTTCTTT.

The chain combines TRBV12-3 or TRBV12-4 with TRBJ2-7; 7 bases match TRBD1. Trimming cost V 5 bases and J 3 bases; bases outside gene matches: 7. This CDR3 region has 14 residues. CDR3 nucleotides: TGTGCCAGCAGTCTAAGCAGGGGGAACTACGAGCAGTACTTC. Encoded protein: CASSLSRGNYEQYF.

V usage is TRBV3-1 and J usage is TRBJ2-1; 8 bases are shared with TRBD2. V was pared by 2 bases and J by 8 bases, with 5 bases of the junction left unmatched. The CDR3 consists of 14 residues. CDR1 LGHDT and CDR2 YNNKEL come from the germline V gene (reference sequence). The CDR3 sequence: CASSQREGSDEQFF. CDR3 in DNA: TGTGCCAGCAGCCAACGGGAGGGCTCAGATGAGCAGTTCTTC.

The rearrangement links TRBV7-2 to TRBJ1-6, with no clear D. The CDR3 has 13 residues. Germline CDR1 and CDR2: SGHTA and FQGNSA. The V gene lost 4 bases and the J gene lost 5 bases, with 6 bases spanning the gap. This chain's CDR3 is CASSSYNNSPLHF. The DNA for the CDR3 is TGTGCCAGCAGCTCTTACAATAATTCACCCCTCCACTTT.

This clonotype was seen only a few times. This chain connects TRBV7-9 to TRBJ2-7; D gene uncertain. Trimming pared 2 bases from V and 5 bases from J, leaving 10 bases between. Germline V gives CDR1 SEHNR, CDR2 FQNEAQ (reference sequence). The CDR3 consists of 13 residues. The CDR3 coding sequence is TGTGCCAGCAGCTTATCTACCTTGCACGAGCAGTACTTC. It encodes CASSLSTLHEQYF.

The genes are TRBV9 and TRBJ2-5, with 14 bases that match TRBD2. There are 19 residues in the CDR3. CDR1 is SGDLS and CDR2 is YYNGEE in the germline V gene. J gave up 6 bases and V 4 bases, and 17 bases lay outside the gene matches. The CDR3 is CASSPLRTSGGPGIKTQYF. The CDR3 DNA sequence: TGTGCCAGCAGCCCCCTGAGGACTAGCGGGGGGCCCGGGATTAAGACCCAGTACTTC.

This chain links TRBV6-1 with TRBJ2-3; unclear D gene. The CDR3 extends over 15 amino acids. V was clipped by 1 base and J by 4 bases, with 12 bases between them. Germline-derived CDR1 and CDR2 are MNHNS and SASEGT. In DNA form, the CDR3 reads TGTGCCAGCAGTGAAGGGGAACTCCGGGCAGATACGCAGTATTTT. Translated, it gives CASSEGELRADTQYF.

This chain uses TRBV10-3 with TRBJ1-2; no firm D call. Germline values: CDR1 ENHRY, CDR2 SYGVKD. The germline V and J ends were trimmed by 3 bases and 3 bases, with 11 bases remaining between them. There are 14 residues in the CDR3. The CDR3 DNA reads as TGTGCCATCAGTGAAACCGGCAGCTACTATGGCTACACCTTC. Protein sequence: CAISETGSYYGYTF.

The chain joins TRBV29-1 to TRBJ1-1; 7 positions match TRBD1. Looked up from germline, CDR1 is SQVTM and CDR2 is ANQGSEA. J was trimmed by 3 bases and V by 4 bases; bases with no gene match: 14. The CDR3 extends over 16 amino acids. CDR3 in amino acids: CSVVKGAAGEDTEAFF. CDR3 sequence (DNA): TGCAGCGTTGTCAAGGGGGCAGCGGGAGAGGACACTGAAGCTTTCTTT.

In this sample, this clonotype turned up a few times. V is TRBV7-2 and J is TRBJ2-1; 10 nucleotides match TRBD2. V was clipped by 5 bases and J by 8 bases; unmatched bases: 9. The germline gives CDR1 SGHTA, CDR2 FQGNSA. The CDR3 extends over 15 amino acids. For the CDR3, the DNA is TGTGCCAGCAGCGTCCAAGCGGGAGGGAGGGATGAGCAGTTCTTC. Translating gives CASSVQAGGRDEQFF.

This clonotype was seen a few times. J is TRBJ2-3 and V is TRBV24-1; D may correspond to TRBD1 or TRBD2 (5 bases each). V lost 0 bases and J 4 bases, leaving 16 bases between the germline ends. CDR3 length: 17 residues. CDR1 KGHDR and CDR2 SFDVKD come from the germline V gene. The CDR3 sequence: CATSDLGPGPSADTQYF. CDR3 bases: TGTGCCACCAGTGATTTGGGACCGGGGCCTTCGGCAGATACGCAGTATTTT.

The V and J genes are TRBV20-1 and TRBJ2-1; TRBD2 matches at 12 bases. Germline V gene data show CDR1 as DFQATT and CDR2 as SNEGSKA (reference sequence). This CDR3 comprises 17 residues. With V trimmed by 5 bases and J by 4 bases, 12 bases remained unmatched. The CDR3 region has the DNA TGCAGTGCTCCTTTGACTAGCGGGGGTGGGAGATACAATGAGCAGTTCTTC. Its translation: CSAPLTSGGGRYNEQFF.

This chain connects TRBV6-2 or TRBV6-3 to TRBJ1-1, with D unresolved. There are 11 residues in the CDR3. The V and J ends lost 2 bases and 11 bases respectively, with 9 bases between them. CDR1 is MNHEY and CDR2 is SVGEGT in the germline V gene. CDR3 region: CASSYAGRAFF. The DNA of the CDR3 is TGTGCCAGCAGTTACGCTGGGCGGGCTTTCTTT.